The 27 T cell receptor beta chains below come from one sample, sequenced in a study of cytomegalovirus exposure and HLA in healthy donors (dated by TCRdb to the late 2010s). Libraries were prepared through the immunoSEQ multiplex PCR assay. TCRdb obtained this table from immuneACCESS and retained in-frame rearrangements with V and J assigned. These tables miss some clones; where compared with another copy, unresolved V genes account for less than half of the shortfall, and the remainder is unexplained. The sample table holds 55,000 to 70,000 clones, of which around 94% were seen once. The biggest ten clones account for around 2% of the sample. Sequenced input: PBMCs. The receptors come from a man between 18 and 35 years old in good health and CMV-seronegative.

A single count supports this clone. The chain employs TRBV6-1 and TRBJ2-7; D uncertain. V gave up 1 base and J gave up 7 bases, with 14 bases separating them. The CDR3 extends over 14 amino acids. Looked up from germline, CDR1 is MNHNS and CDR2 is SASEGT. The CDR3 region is CASSEGGPRGEQYF. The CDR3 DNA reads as TGTGCCAGCAGTGAAGGAGGCCCCCGCGGAGAGCAGTACTTC.

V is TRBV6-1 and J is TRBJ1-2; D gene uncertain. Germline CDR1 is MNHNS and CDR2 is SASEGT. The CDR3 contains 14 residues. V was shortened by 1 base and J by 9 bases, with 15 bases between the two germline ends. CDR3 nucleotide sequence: TGTGCCAGCAGTGAAGAGTGGCAGATCTTGAGCTACACCTTC. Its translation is CASSEEWQILSYTF.

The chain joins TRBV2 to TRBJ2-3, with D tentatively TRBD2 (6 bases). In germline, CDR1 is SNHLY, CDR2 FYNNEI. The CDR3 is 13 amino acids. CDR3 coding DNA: TGTGCTTCGTCACTAGCTGACACAGATACGCAGTATTTT. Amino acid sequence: CASSLADTDTQYF.

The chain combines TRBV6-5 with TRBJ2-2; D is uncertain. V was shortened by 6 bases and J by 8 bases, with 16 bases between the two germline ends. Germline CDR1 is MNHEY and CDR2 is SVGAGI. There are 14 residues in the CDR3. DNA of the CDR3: TGTGCCAGCAGCCGACGACGGCCGAGGGGGGAGCTGTTTTTT. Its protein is CASSRRRPRGELFF.

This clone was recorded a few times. The CDR3 spells CASSDGAGFSPQAETQYF. CDR3 nucleotide sequence: TGTGCCAGCAGCGACGGAGCGGGATTCAGCCCCCAGGCCGAGACCCAGTACTTC. The J gene is TRBJ2-5, the V gene TRBV2, with TRBD2 identical over 7 bases. The J segment lost 5 bases and the V segment lost 6 bases, leaving 21 bases of the junction unmatched. The germline gives CDR1 SNHLY, CDR2 FYNNEI. CDR3 size: 18 residues.

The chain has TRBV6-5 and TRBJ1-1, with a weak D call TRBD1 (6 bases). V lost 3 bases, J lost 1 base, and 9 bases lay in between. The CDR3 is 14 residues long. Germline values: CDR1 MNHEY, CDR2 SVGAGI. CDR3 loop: CASSYSGANTEAFF. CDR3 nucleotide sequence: TGTGCCAGCAGTTATTCAGGGGCGAACACTGAAGCTTTCTTT.

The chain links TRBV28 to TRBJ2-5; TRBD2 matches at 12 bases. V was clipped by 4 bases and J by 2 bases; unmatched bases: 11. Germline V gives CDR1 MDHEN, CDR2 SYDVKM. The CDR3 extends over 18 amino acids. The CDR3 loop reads CASSSGTSGWEEQETQYF. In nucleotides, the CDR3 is TGTGCCAGCAGTTCCGGGACTAGCGGGTGGGAGGAACAAGAGACCCAGTACTTC.

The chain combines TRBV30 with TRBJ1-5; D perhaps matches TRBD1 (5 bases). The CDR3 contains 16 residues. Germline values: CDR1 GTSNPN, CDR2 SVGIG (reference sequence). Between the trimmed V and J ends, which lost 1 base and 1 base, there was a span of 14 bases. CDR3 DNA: TGTGCCTGGAGTGGGGTCGGAGGGGCAAGCAATCAGCCCCAGCATTTT. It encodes CAWSGVGGASNQPQHF.

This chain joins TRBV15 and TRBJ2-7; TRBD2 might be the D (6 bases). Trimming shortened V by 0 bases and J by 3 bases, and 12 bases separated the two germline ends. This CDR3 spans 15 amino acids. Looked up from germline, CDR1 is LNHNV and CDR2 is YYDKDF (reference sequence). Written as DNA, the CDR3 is TGTGCCACCAGCAGAGAAAAGGGACTGATCTACGAGCAGTACTTC. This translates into CATSREKGLIYEQYF.

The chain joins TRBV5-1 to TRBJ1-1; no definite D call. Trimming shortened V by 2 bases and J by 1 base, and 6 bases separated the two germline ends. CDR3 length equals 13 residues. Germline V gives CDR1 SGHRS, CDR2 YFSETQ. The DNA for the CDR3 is TGCGCCAGCAGCTTACTAACGAACACTGAAGCTTTCTTT. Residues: CASSLLTNTEAFF.

The CDR3 loop reads CASSFTGEDTQYF. The CDR3 DNA follows: TGTGCCAGCAGCTTTACAGGTGAAGATACGCAGTATTTT. The rearrangement links TRBV5-4 to TRBJ2-3; possibly TRBD1 for D (5 bases). Germline values: CDR1 SGHNT, CDR2 YYREEE (reference sequence). V was pared by 2 bases and J by 5 bases, with 9 bases between. The CDR3 totals 13 residues.

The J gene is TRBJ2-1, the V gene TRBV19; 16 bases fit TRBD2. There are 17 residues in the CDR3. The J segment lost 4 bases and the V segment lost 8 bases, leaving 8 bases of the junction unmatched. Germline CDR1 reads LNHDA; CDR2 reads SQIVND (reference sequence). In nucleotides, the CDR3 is TGTGCCAGTGCGGGACTAGCGGGAGGGACTGGGTACAATGAGCAGTTCTTC. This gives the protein CASAGLAGGTGYNEQFF. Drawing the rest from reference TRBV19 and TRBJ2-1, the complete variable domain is DGGITQSPKYLFRKEGQNVTLSCEQNLNHDAMYWYRQDPGQGLRLIYYSQIVNDFQKGDIAEGYSVSREKKESFPLTVTSAQKNPTAFYLCASAGLAGGTGYNEQFFGPGTRLTVL.

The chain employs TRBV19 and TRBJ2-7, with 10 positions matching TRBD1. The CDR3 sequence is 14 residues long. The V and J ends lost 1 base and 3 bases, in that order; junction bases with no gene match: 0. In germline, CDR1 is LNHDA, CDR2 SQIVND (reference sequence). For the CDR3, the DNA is TGTGCCAGTAGTATAGGGACAGGGGGCTACGAGCAGTACTTC. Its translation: CASSIGTGGYEQYF.

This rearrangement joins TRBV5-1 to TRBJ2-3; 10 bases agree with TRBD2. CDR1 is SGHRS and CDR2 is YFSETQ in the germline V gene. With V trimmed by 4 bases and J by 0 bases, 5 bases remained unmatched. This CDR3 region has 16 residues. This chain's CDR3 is CASSIRTSGSTDTQYF. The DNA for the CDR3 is TGCGCCAGCAGCATCCGGACTAGCGGAAGCACAGATACGCAGTATTTT.

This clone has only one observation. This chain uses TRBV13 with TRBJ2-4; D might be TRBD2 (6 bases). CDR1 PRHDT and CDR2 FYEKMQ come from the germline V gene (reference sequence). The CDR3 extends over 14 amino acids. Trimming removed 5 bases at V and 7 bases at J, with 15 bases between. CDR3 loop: CASSERLGRNIQYF. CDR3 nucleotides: TGTGCCAGCAGCGAGAGACTAGGGAGGAACATTCAGTACTTC.

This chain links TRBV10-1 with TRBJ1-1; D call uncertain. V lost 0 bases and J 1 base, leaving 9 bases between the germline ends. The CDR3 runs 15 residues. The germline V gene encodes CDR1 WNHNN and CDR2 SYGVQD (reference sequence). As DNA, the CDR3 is TGCGCCAGCAGTGAGTCGCCGACTGAGAACACTGAAGCTTTCTTT. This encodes CASSESPTENTEAFF.

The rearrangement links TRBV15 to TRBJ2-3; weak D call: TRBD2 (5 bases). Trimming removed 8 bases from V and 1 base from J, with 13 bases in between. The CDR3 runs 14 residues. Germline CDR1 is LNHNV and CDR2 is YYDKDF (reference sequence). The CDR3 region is CATGRGVGTDTQYF. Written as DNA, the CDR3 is TGTGCCACCGGCCGGGGTGTTGGCACAGATACGCAGTATTTT. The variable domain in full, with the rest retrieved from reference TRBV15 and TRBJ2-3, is DAMVIQNPRYQVTQFGKPVTLSCSQTLNHNVMYWYQQKSSQAPKLLFHYYDKDFNNEADTPDNFQSRRPNTSFCFLDIRSPGLGDTAMYLCATGRGVGTDTQYFGPGTRLTVL.

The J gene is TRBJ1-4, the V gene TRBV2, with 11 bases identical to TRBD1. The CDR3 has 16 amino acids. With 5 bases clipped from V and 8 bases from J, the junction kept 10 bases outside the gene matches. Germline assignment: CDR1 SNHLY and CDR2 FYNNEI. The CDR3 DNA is TGTGCCAGCAGTCCAGCCCAGGGACAGGGGGAAGAAAAACTGTTTTTT. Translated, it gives CASSPAQGQGEEKLFF.

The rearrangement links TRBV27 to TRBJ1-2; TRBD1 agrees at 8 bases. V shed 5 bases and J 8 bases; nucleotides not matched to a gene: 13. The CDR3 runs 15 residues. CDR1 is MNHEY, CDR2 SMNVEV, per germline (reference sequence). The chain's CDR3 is CASSPGTGGSVGYTF. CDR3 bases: TGTGCCAGCAGTCCAGGGACAGGTGGTAGTGTGGGCTACACCTTC.

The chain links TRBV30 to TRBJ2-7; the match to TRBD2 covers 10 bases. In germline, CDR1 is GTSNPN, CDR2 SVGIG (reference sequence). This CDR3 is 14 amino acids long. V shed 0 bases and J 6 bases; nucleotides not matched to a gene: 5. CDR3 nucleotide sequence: TGTGCCTGGAGTGTAATCCCTAGCGGGAGCGAGCAGTACTTC. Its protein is CAWSVIPSGSEQYF.

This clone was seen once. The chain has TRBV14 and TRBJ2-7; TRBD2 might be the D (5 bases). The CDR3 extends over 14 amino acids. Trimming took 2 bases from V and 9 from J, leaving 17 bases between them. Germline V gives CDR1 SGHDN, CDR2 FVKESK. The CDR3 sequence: CASSQHRGTTTQYF. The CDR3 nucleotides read TGTGCCAGCAGCCAACACCGGGGAACTACCACGCAGTACTTC.

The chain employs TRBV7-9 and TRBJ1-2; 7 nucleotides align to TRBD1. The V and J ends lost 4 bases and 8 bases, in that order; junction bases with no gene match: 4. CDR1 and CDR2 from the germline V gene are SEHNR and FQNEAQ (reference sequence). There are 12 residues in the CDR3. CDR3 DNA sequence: TGTGCCAGCAGCTCTACAGGGGCCGGCTACACCTTC. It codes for CASSSTGAGYTF. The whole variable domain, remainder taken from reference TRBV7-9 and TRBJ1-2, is DTGVSQNPRHKITKRGQNVTFRCDPISEHNRLYWYRQTLGQGPEFLTYFQNEAQLEKSRLLSDRFSAERPKGSFSTLEIQRTEQGDSAMYLCASSSTGAGYTFGSGTRLTVV.

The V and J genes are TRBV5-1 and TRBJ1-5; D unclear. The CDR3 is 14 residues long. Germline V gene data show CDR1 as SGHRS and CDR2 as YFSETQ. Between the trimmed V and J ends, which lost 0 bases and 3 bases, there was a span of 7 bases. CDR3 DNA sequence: TGCGCCAGCAGCTTGGGCGATTTCAATCAGCCCCAGCATTTT. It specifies CASSLGDFNQPQHF.

Here the CDR3 DNA reads TGTGCCAGCAGCTTAGATCGGGTGCTCACAGATACGCAGTATTTT. It translates to CASSLDRVLTDTQYF. The chain carries TRBV7-2 and TRBJ2-3; no definite D call. The germline V gene encodes CDR1 SGHTA and CDR2 FQGNSA. CDR3 length equals 15 residues. Trimming cost V 1 base and J 2 bases, with 10 bases left between them.

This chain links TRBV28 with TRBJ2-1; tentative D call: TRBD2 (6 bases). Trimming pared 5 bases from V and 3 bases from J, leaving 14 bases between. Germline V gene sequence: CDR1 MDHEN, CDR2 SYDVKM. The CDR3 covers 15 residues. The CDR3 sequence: CASSNLEGGYNEQFF. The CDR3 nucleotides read TGTGCCAGCAGTAACCTAGAGGGAGGCTACAATGAGCAGTTCTTC. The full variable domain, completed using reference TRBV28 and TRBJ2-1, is DVKVTQSSRYLVKRTGEKVFLECVQDMDHENMFWYRQDPGLGLRLIYFSYDVKMKEKGDIPEGYSVSREKKERFSLILESASTNQTSMYLCASSNLEGGYNEQFFGPGTRLTVL.

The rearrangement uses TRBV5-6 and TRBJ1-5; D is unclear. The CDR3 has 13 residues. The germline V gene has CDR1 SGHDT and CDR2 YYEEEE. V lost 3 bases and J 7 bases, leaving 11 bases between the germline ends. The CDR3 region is CASSYAGGQPQHF. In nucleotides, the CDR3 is TGTGCCAGCAGCTACGCGGGCGGCCAGCCCCAGCATTTT.

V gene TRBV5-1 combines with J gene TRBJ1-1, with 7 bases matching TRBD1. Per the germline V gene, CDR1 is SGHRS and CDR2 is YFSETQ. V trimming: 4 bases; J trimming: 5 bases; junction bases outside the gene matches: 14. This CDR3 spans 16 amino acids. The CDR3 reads CASSILTGPMITEAFF. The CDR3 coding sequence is TGCGCCAGCAGCATCCTGACAGGGCCGATGATTACTGAAGCTTTCTTT.